This TCR beta chain derives from a study of blood T cells in healthy people across ages. A second PCR, run for about 7 to 11 cycles, used a sample-barcoded 5' primer plus a J-beta primer mix. TCRdb used MiXCR to reprocess the 5' RACE reads, holding one entry per CDR3 protein. The sample contains about 1.8 million distinct CDR3 sequences, roughly 50% of which appear only once. Germline assignment: CDR1 SEHNR and CDR2 FQNEAQ (reference sequence). The CDR3 is 16 amino acids. Unmatched junction bases numbered 3, after V lost 1 base and J lost 2 bases. This clonotype was observed a handful of times. Sequenced sample: blood. The sequence derives from a woman aged 40 to 50 in good health. The chain uses TRBV7-9 and TRBJ2-1; TRBD2 matches at 9 bases. Written as DNA, the CDR3 is TGTGCCAGCAGCTTAGTTGGCGGGGGGGCCTACAATGAGCAGTTCTTC. It specifies CASSLVGGGAYNEQFF.